The rows below give T cell receptor beta chains drawn from one sample of a study of early T cells in non-severe SARS-CoV-2 infection. In TCRdb, the 5' RACE reads were re-called with MiXCR into one record per CDR3 protein. The sample holds under 40,000 distinct CDR3 sequences, 5% to 6.5% seen once. The material sequenced was whole blood. These receptors were obtained from an adult who was a healthcare worker with PCR-confirmed SARS-CoV-2 infection or an uninfected control (not recorded which). Each CDR3 is given with its conserved first and last residue. D genes are given only for firm matches. Rows may omit the clone size; those that give it use once, few, many or a size class.

cdr3_length: 16; v_call: TRBV25-1; clone_size: many; j_call: TRBJ2-7; d_call: TRBD1; cdr3_nt: TGTGCCAGCAGTCCCAGTGGGACAGGGCTTTCGTACGAGCAGTACTTC; cdr3_aa: CASSPSGTGLSYEQYF
cdr3_length: 13; v_call: TRBV11-2; clone_size: many; j_call: TRBJ2-5; d_call: .; cdr3_nt: TGTGCCAGCAGCTTAGCTGACATCCCACCCCAGTACTTC; cdr3_aa: CASSLADIPPQYF
cdr3_length: 13; v_call: TRBV20-1; clone_size: many; j_call: TRBJ2-7; d_call: .; cdr3_nt: TGCAGTGCTAAACCTAGCGCGTTCTACGAGCAGTACTTC; cdr3_aa: CSAKPSAFYEQYF
cdr3_length: 17; v_call: TRBV29-1; clone_size: many; j_call: TRBJ2-4; d_call: .; cdr3_nt: TGCAGCGTTGAAAAGGCCATCGGGGGTTACGGACAAAACATTCAGTACTTC; cdr3_aa: CSVEKAIGGYGQNIQYF
cdr3_length: 18; v_call: TRBV6-1; clone_size: many; j_call: TRBJ2-2; d_call: TRBD2; cdr3_nt: TGTGCCAGCAGTGTAGTTTTTGGGAGGGTATCAGGCACCGGGGAGCTGTTTTTT; cdr3_aa: CASSVVFGRVSGTGELFF
cdr3_length: 13; v_call: TRBV7-9; clone_size: many; j_call: TRBJ2-1; d_call: .; cdr3_nt: TGTGCCAGCAGTCGGGACGCCCTTAATGAGCAGTTCTTC; cdr3_aa: CASSRDALNEQFF
cdr3_length: 15; v_call: TRBV7-2; clone_size: many; j_call: TRBJ2-1; d_call: .; cdr3_nt: TGTGCCAGCAGCCTGGACTGGATTCGGGACAATGAGCAGTTCTTC; cdr3_aa: CASSLDWIRDNEQFF
cdr3_length: 14; v_call: TRBV20-1; clone_size: many; j_call: TRBJ1-1; d_call: .; cdr3_nt: TGCAGTGCTAGAGATGGGCGGGTAGATACTGAAGCTTTCTTT; cdr3_aa: CSARDGRVDTEAFF
cdr3_length: 15; v_call: TRBV7-2; clone_size: many; j_call: TRBJ1-2; d_call: TRBD1; cdr3_nt: TGTGCCAGCAGCCCCATGACAGGGGACTTCTATGGCTACACCTTC; cdr3_aa: CASSPMTGDFYGYTF
cdr3_length: 12; v_call: TRBV29-1; clone_size: few; j_call: TRBJ2-5; d_call: .; cdr3_nt: TGCAGCGTTGTCAGCAGGGGAGAGACCCAGTACTTC; cdr3_aa: CSVVSRGETQYF
cdr3_length: 21; v_call: TRBV9; clone_size: .; j_call: TRBJ2-1; d_call: TRBD2; cdr3_nt: TGTGCCAGCAGCCCTCGAGCTGGACTAGCGGGAGGGAGGAGCTCCTACAATGAGCAGTTCTTC; cdr3_aa: CASSPRAGLAGGRSSYNEQFF
cdr3_length: 13; v_call: TRBV18; clone_size: many; j_call: TRBJ1-2; d_call: .; cdr3_nt: TGTGCCAGCTCACCACCGTCTAACTATGGCTACACCTTC; cdr3_aa: CASSPPSNYGYTF
cdr3_length: 14; v_call: TRBV7-8; clone_size: many; j_call: TRBJ2-7; d_call: .; cdr3_nt: TGTGCCAGCAGCTTACACGAGAGCTCCTACGAGCAGTACTTC; cdr3_aa: CASSLHESSYEQYF
cdr3_length: 17; v_call: TRBV28; clone_size: .; j_call: TRBJ2-3; d_call: TRBD2; cdr3_nt: TGTGCCAGCAGTTTAGGCCAAACTAGCGACGGATATGAGGCGCAGTATTTT; cdr3_aa: CASSLGQTSDGYEAQYF
cdr3_length: 15; v_call: TRBV6-5; clone_size: few; j_call: TRBJ2-7; d_call: TRBD1; cdr3_nt: TGTGCCAGCAGTCCTTCGACAGGGGGCTGGGTCGAGCAGTACTTC; cdr3_aa: CASSPSTGGWVEQYF
cdr3_length: 19; v_call: TRBV20-1; clone_size: many; j_call: TRBJ1-5; d_call: .; cdr3_nt: TGCAGTGCTAGAGATCCGAGCAGGGGCCTTTCCCTTAGCAATCAGCCCCAGCATTTT; cdr3_aa: CSARDPSRGLSLSNQPQHF
cdr3_length: 15; v_call: TRBV6-5; clone_size: many; j_call: TRBJ2-1; d_call: TRBD1; cdr3_nt: TGTGCCAGCAGTTACGGGACAGGGTTGGGTAATGAGCAGTTCTTC; cdr3_aa: CASSYGTGLGNEQFF
cdr3_length: 14; v_call: TRBV29-1; clone_size: many; j_call: TRBJ2-2; d_call: TRBD1; cdr3_nt: TGCAGCGTAGGAGGACAGGCGGGCACCGGGGAGCTGTTTTTT; cdr3_aa: CSVGGQAGTGELFF